This is a list of T cell receptor beta chains from one sample in a study of CXCR3-negative and CXCR3-positive naive CD8 T cells. TCRdb reanalyzed the 5' RACE reads and collapses them to one entry per CDR3 protein, without DNA. The sample holds 5,700 or so distinct CDR3 sequences. The sequenced sample consisted of naive CXCR3+ CD8+ T cells from blood. These receptors were collected from a human donor in good health. Some clones in this sample may be carry-over from other donors' samples. CDR3s include the opening cysteine and the closing phenylalanine or tryptophan. Size values are once, few and many counts, or a class for expanded clones, and some rows have none.

v_gene	j_gene	abundance	CDR3aa
TRBV7-9	TRBJ1-4	NA	CASSFVPDRNEKLFF
TRBV25-1	TRBJ1-5	medium-sized	CASSAQGLGNQPQHF
TRBV24-1	TRBJ2-7	NA	CATSDVQGTTTEQYF
TRBV11-3	TRBJ2-3	NA	CASSLTGGNTDTQYF
TRBV7-9	TRBJ2-1	NA	CASSSAGASGRYNEQFF
TRBV4-3	TRBJ2-2	medium-sized	CASSQDGAPNTGELFF
TRBV27	TRBJ1-1	NA	CASPPVGHEAFF
TRBV20-1	TRBJ2-2	NA	CTQGGTGELFF
TRBV29-1	TRBJ2-1	NA	CSVEVGVYEQFF
TRBV15	TRBJ1-1	NA	CATYMGRGTEAFF
TRBV11-1	TRBJ1-3	NA	CASSLAGFSGNTIYF
TRBV3-1	TRBJ2-3	NA	CASSQGVIGAADTQYF
TRBV18	TRBJ2-1	NA	CASSPRDRGYNEQFF
TRBV7-9	TRBJ1-1	NA	CAGNSGEVNTEAFF
TRBV20-1	TRBJ2-1	medium-sized	CSARDQERLAAYNEQFF
TRBV4-1	TRBJ2-7	medium-sized	CASSHPGAGTYEQYF
TRBV20-1	TRBJ1-2	NA	CSAEGALAGYTF
TRBV5-5	TRBJ2-1	NA	CASSLRVVSSYNEQFF
TRBV14	TRBJ2-1	medium-sized	CASSLTGTGVGNEQFF
TRBV29-1	TRBJ2-3	NA	CSVEARNPLSAGRDTQYF
TRBV29-1	TRBJ2-1	NA	CSVETWRPEQFF
TRBV5-1	TRBJ2-3	medium-sized	CASSLVVGSTDTQYF
TRBV5-4	TRBJ2-1	NA	CASSLRTDRLEQFF
TRBV29-1	TRBJ2-1	NA	CSVGLGPSEQFF
TRBV7-9	TRBJ2-7	NA	CASSLSSAYEQYF
TRBV29-1	TRBJ1-2	medium-sized	CSVERPYGYTF
TRBV7-6	TRBJ1-3	NA	CASREIPATSSGNTIYF
TRBV9	TRBJ2-5	NA	CASGGYSSGRLRETQYF
TRBV29-1	TRBJ2-1	NA	CSVEAGTSPYEQFF
TRBV20-1	TRBJ2-7	medium-sized	CSASPGLSAYEQYF
TRBV9	TRBJ2-3	NA	CASSLRTGADTQYF
TRBV7-2	TRBJ2-7	NA	CASSNHNSGGYEQYF
TRBV7-9	TRBJ1-1	medium-sized	CASSWGMTEAFF
TRBV9	TRBJ2-6	NA	CASSATTGGGGANVLTF
TRBV7-9	TRBJ2-7	NA	CASSSTRLAGDHEQYF
TRBV29-1	TRBJ2-1	NA	CSVEDSQGYNEQFF
TRBV19	TRBJ1-1	NA	CASTYAGTQTEAFF